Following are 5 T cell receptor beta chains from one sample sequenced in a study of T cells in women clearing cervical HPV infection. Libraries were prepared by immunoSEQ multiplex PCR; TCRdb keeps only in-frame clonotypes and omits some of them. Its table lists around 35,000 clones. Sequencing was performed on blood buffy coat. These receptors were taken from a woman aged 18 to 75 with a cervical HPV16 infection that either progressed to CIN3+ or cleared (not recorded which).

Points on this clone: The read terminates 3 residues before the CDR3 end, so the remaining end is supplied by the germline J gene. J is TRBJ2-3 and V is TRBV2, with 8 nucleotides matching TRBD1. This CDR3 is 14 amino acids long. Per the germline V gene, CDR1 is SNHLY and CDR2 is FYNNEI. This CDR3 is CASSPDRAQGTQYF. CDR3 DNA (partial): TGTGCCAGCAGCCCGGACAGGGCCCAGGGAACG.

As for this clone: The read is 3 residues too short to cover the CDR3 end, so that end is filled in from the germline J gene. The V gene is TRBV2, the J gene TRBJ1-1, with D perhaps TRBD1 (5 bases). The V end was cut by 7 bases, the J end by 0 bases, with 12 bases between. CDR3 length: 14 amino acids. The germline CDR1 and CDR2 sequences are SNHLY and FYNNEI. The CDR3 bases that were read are TGTGCCAGCACGCAGGGTCCGATGAACACTGAA. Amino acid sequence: CASTQGPMNTE. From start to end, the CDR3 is CASTQGPMNTEAFF.

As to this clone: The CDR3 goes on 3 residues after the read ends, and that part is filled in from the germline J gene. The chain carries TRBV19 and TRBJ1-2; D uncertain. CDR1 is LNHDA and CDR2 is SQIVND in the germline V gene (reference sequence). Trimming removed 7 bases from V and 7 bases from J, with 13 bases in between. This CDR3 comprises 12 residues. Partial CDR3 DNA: TGTGCCAGTACAGTCCAGGAGGGTGGC. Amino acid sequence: CASTVQEGG. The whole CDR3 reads CASTVQEGGYTF.

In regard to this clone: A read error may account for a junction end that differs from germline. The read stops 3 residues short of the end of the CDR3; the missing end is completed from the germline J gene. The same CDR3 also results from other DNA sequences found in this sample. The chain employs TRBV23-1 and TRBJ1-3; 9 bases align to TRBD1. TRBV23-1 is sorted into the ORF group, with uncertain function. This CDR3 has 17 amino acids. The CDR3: CASSQSPGTGRWNTIYF. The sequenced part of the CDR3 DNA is TGCGCCAGCAGTCAATCTCCCGGGACAGGGCGGTGGAACACA.

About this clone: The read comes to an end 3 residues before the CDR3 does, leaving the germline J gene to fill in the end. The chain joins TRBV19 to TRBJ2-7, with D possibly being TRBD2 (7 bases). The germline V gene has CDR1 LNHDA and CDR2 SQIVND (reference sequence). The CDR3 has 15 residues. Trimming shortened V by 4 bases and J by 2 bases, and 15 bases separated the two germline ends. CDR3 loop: CASSKGGGFPYEQYF. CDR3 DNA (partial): TGTGCCAGTAGTAAGGGAGGGGGATTCCCCTACGAG.